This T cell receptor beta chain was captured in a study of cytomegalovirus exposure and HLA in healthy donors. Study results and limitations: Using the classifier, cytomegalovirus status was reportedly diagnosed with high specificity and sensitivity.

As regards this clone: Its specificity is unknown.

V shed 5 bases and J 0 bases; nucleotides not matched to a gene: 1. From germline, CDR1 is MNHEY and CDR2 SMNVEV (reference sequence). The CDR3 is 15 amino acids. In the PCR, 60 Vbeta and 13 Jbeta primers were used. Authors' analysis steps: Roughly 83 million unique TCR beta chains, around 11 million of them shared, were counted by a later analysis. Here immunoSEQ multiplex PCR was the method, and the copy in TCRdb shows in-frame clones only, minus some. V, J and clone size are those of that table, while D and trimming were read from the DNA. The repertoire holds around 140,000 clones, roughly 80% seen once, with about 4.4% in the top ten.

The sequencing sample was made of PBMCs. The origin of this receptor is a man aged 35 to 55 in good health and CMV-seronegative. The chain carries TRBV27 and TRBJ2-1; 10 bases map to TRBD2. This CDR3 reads CASSIAGGSYNEQFF. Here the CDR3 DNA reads TGTGCCAGCAGTATAGCGGGAGGCTCCTACAATGAGCAGTTCTTC.